This T cell receptor beta chain is drawn from a study of regulatory T cells in long-lasting Graves disease. Points from the study as a whole: There was favoring of TRBV28, TRBJ1-2 and TRBJ2-5 in persistent disease. Accuracy was possibly reduced by small sample size. Only peripheral blood was studied, not thyroid tissue.

Germline CDR1 is SQVTM and CDR2 is ANQGSEA. The CDR3 covers 14 residues. V shed 5 bases, J shed 6 bases, and the junction held 7 bases outside the gene matches. Time point described: persistent/refractory GD, antithyroid drugs over 5 years with positive TRAb. The authors made the TCR library using RNA they extracted from PBMCs. The sample holds many counts of this clonotype. What it binds is not known. CDR3 regions were amplified by Arm-PCR using iRepertoire HTBI primers to build TCR beta libraries. TCRdb reprocessed the multiplex PCR reads via MiXCR and lists one record per CDR3 protein. The data show roughly 300,000 distinct CDR3 sequences, with around 20% seen just once and 29% held by the top ten.

The origin of this receptor is a female donor with Graves disease. The sample in question was peripheral blood mononuclear cells (PBMCs), obtained when the disease was refractory, from a patient treated with antithyroid drugs. The chain joins TRBV29-1 to TRBJ1-5, with 10 bases aligning to TRBD1. The CDR3 nucleotides read TGCAGCGTTTCGGACGGGACAGGGGTTCAGCCCCAGCATTTT. Residues: CSVSDGTGVQPQHF.